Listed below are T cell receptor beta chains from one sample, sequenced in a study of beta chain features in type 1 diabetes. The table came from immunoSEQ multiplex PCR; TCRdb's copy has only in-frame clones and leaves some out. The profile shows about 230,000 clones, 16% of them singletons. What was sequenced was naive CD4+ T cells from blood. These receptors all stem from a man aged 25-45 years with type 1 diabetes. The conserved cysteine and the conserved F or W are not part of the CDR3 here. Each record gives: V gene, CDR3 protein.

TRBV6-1,ASTSRGSTDTQY
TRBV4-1,ASSQDPRVGVAETQY
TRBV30,AWSPRGTEQY
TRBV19,ASSGRIRDTQY
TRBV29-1,SYGRGNTIY
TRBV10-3,AISESSINEQF
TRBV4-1,ASSLWRALGYGYT
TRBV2,ASYRWTKNIQY
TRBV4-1,ASSQTNTGLTKNIQY
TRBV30,AWSVPGTGRVEQY
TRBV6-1,ASSESPPGGDYNEQF
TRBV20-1,SARKRVEQY
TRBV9,ASSVDSFSNTEAF
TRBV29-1,SVREGQGLHYEQY
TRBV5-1,ASSPGTGPNQETQY
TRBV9,ASSITGTSSSDTQY
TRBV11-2,ASSSGTGYFYEQY
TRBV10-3,AISETAPTYEQY
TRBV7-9,ASSFSSGGNIQY
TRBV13,ASSLEGRAYGYT
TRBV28,ASSLTDRRAF
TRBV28,ASSGGGRQETQY
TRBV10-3,AISGISQETQY
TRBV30,AWSAGGEAF
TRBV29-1,SVARTSGYEQY
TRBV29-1,SGTGGGETQY
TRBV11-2,ASSLGLAGYIQY
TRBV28,ASSPGTDYEQY
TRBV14,ASSQVLASGRSYEQY
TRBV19,ASSDPGTVKPGL
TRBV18,ASSPARTSGRTGETQY
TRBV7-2,ASSTRSLQETQY
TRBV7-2,ASSFLKGDTQY
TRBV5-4,ASNKQGHEQF
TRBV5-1,ASSLWVGETQY
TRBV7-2,ASSMGSHNNEQF
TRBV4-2,ASSQVGEGHTDLGTDTQY
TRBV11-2,ASSLTNEKLF
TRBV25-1,ASSGGLSTDTQY
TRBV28,ASSSRKYEQY
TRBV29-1,SVDGLTNYGYT
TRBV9,ASSVEVGRGSGYT
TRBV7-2,ASSLRPASTDTQY
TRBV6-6,ASSSYSDQY